This is a list of T cell receptor beta chains from one sample in a study of response to subunit inactivated influenza vaccine. TCRdb re-derived calls from the RT-PCR reads in MiXCR, one entry per CDR3 protein. This table holds 800,000 or so distinct CDR3 sequences, around 21% found once. The sample consisted of PBMCs from blood, taken roughly 5 days after vaccination. Receptors originate from a man aged 45-60 years who received an inactivated influenza vaccine. The CDR3 runs from the conserved cysteine through the conserved F or W. A D gene is named only where the DNA matches it firmly. Rows give clone size only sometimes, using once, few, many, or a class for an expanded clone.

abundance | j_gene | v_gene | d_gene | CDR3nt | CDR3aa
- | TRBJ1-2 | TRBV20-1 | TRBD1 | TGCAGTGCTAATAATCAGGGGGCGCATGGCTACACCTTC | CSANNQGAHGYTF
- | TRBJ2-3 | TRBV20-1 | TRBD2 | TGCAGTGCTAGTCGAGGGACTAGCGGGTCTAGCACAGATACGCAGTATTTT | CSASRGTSGSSTDTQYF
- | TRBJ2-1 | TRBV10-3 | - | TGTGCCATCAGTGCGACAGAGAGCTCCTACAATGAGCAGTTCTTC | CAISATESSYNEQFF
few | TRBJ1-5 | TRBV2 | TRBD1 | TGTGCCAGCAGTGGACCGGGACAGGGTTTGGGGTGGACGCCCCAGCATTTT | CASSGPGQGLGWTPQHF
few | TRBJ2-1 | TRBV7-8 | TRBD2 | TGTGCCAGCAGCCTCGAGGGACTAGCGGGAACTGAGCAGTTCTTC | CASSLEGLAGTEQFF
few | TRBJ2-7 | TRBV7-9 | TRBD1 | TGTGCCAGCAAAGGACAGGGCCCGGGCGAGCAGTACTTC | CASKGQGPGEQYF
few | TRBJ2-3 | TRBV10-3 | TRBD2 | TGTGCCACCTCAACTAGCGGAACTAGCACAGATACGCAGTATTTT | CATSTSGTSTDTQYF
- | TRBJ1-4 | TRBV12-3/TRBV12-4 | - | TGTGCCAGCAGTCCTAGCTGGGGGCCGCGGGAAAAACTGTTTTTT | CASSPSWGPREKLFF
few | TRBJ2-3 | TRBV20-1 | - | TGCAGTGCTAGTCTGGCTTCTAGCACAGATACGCAGTATTTT | CSASLASSTDTQYF
few | TRBJ2-3 | TRBV6-2/TRBV6-3 | - | TGTGCCAGCAGTTACTCCGAGGTAGTCGATGCGCAGTATTTT | CASSYSEVVDAQYF
- | TRBJ2-1 | TRBV3-1 | - | TGTGCCAGCAGCCAAGATCCCCAGGGATGGTCCTACAATGAGCAGTTCTTC | CASSQDPQGWSYNEQFF
- | TRBJ2-1 | TRBV9 | TRBD2 | TGTGCCAGCAGTGCCGGGACTAGCCACAATGAGCAGTTCTTC | CASSAGTSHNEQFF
few | TRBJ1-4 | TRBV10-3 | TRBD1 | TGTGCCATCAGTGGGGACAGGGACAAACTGTTTTTT | CAISGDRDKLFF
many | TRBJ2-4 | TRBV7-9 | - | TGTGCCAGCAGCTCGCGGACAGACATAACGGGAAACATTCAGTACTTC | CASSSRTDITGNIQYF
- | TRBJ1-3 | TRBV5-1 | - | TGCGCCAGCAGCTTGGTGCCGGGGACCTCTGGAAACACCATATATTTT | CASSLVPGTSGNTIYF
few | TRBJ1-5 | TRBV15 | TRBD1 | TGTGCCACCAGCAGTGACAGGGTTCAGCCCCAGCATTTT | CATSSDRVQPQHF
- | TRBJ2-1 | TRBV9 | TRBD1 | TGTGCCAGCTATCCCACCGGGACAGGGGGACTAGCTGAGACCTACAATGAGCAGTTCTTC | CASYPTGTGGLAETYNEQFF
- | TRBJ2-7 | TRBV10-3 | TRBD1 | TGTGCCATCAGCAGTCAGGGGGCCACCAACTACGAGCAGTACTTC | CAISSQGATNYEQYF
- | TRBJ1-6 | TRBV7-9 | - | TGTGCCAGCGGGGGGGGAGGAAATTCACCCCTCCACTTT | CASGGGGNSPLHF
- | TRBJ2-1 | TRBV11-2 | - | TGTGCCAGCAGCTTAGGACACCGAAATGAGCAGTTCTTC | CASSLGHRNEQFF
- | TRBJ2-7 | TRBV9 | - | TGTGCCAGCAGCGTAGCCCCAACGACCTACGAGCAGTACTTC | CASSVAPTTYEQYF
- | TRBJ2-7 | TRBV7-6 | - | TGTGCCAGCAGCTTAGGACGGTTACACTCCTACGAGCAGTACTTC | CASSLGRLHSYEQYF
few | TRBJ2-1 | TRBV6-5 | - | TGTGCCAGCACAGGGTTCAATGAGCAGTTCTTC | CASTGFNEQFF
once | TRBJ2-7 | TRBV5-1 | TRBD2 | TGCGCCAGCAGCCCCGGGGGGTGGAATTACGAGCAGTACTTC | CASSPGGWNYEQYF
few | TRBJ1-5 | TRBV6-2/TRBV6-3 | - | TGTGCCAGCAGTTACTCATTCGGCAATCAGCCCCAGCATTTT | CASSYSFGNQPQHF
few | TRBJ1-6 | TRBV21-1 | - | TGTGCCAGCGGAGGCGACGGACAGACAAAAGTGTCACCCCTCCACTTT | CASGGDGQTKVSPLHF
many | TRBJ2-1 | TRBV12-3/TRBV12-4 | TRBD2 | TGTGCCAGCAGTTCGCCGAGGGGGTTAGCGGGGCTTAATGAGCAGTTCTTC | CASSSPRGLAGLNEQFF
- | TRBJ2-7 | TRBV15 | - | TGTGCCACCAGCCGCGGGACACTAACCTACGAGCAGTACTTC | CATSRGTLTYEQYF
- | TRBJ2-1 | TRBV5-1 | TRBD2 | TGCGCCAGCAGCTTGGTGGCTAGCGGGGGCTACAATGAGCAGTTCTTC | CASSLVASGGYNEQFF